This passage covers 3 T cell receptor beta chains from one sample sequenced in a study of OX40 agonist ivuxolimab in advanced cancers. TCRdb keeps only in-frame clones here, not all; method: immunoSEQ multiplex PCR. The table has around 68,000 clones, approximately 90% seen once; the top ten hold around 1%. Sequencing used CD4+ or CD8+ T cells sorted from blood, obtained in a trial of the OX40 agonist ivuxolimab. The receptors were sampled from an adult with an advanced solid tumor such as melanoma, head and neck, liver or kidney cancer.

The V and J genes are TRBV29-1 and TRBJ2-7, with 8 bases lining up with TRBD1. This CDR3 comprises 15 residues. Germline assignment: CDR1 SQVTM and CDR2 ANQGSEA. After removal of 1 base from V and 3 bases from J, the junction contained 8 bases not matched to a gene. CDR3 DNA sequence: TGCAGCGTTGAAGGGGTCCAGGGGGCGATCTACGAGCAGTACTTC. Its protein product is CSVEGVQGAIYEQYF.

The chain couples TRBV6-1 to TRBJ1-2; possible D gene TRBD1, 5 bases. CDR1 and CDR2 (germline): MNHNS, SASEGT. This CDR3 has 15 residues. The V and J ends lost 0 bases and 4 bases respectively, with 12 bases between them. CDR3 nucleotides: TGTGCCAGCAGTGAAGCTGGGGCCTTCTTCTATGGCTACACCTTC. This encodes CASSEAGAFFYGYTF.

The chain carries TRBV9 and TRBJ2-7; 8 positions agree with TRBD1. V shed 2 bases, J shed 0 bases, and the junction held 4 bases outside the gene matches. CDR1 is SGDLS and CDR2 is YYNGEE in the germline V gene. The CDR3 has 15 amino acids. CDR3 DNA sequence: TGTGCCAGCAGCGTGGGACAGGTCAACTCCTACGAGCAGTACTTC. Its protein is CASSVGQVNSYEQYF.